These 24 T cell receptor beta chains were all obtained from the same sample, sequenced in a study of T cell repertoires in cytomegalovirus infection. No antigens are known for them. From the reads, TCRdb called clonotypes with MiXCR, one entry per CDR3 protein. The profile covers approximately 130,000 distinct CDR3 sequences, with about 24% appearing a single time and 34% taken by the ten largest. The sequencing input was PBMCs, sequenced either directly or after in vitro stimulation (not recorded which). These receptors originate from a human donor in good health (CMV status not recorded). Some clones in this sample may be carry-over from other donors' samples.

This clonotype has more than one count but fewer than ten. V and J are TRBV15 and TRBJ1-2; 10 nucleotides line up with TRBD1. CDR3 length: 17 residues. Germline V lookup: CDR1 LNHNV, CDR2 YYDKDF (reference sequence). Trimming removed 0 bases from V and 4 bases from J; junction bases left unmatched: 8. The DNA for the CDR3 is TGTGCCACCAGCAGAGATTACGGGGACAGGGGAAGCTATGGCTACACCTTC. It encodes CATSRDYGDRGSYGYTF.

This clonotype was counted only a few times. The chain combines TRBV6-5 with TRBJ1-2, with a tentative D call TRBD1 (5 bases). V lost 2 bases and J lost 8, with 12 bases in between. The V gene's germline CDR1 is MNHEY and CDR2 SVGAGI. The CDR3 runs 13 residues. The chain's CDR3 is CASSYSRGLGYTF. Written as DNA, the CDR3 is TGTGCCAGCAGTTACAGTAGGGGATTAGGCTACACCTTC.

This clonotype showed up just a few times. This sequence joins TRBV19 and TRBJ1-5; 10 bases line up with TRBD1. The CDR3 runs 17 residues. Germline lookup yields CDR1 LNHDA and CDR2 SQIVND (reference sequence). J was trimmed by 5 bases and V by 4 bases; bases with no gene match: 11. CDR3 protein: CASSNTPPTGGHQPQHF. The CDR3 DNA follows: TGTGCCAGTAGTAACACTCCTCCGACAGGGGGCCATCAGCCCCAGCATTTT.

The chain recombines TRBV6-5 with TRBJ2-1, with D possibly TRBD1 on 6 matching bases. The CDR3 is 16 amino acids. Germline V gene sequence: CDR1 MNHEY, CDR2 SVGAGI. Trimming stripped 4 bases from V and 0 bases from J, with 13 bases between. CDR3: CASSSFGTLSYNEQFF. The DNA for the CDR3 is TGTGCCAGCAGTTCCTTCGGGACACTCTCCTACAATGAGCAGTTCTTC.

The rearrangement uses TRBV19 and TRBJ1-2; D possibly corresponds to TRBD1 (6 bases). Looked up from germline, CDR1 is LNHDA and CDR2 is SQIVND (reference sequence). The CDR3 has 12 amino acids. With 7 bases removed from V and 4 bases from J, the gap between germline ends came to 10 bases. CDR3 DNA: TGTGCCAGTATATCCAGGGGCTATGGCTACACCTTC. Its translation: CASISRGYGYTF.

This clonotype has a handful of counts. The DNA of the CDR3 is TGTGCCAGCTCACCAGCGCGGCTAGCGGGAGTCGGTGAGCAGTTCTTC. It translates to CASSPARLAGVGEQFF. This chain uses TRBV18 with TRBJ2-1, with 10 positions matching TRBD2. This CDR3 spans 16 amino acids. V was clipped by 2 bases and J by 9 bases; unmatched bases: 10. The germline CDR1 and CDR2 sequences are KGHSH and LQKENI.

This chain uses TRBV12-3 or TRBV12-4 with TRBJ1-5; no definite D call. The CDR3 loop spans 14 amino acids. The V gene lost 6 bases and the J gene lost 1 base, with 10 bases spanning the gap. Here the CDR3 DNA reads TGTGCCAGCAGGGCCCGACGGAGCAATCAGCCCCAGCATTTT. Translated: CASRARRSNQPQHF.

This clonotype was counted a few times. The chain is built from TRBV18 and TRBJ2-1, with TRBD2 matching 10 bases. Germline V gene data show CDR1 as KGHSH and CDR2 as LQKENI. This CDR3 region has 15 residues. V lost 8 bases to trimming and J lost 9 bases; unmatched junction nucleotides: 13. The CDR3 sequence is CASNPGTSVITEQFF. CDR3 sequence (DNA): TGTGCCAGCAATCCCGGGACTAGCGTTATCACTGAGCAGTTCTTC.

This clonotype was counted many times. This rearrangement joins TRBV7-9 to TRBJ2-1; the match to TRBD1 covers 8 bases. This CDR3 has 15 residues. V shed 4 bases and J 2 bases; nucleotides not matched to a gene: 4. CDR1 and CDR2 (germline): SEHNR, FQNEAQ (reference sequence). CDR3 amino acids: CASSSGQGPYNEQFF. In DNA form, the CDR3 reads TGTGCCAGCAGCTCCGGACAGGGCCCCTACAATGAGCAGTTCTTC.

The CDR3 sequence is CASSPRDRGQGYTF. CDR3 DNA: TGTGCCAGCAGCCCCCGGGACAGGGGGCAGGGCTACACCTTC. The chain employs TRBV7-2 and TRBJ1-2; 12 nucleotides match TRBD1. V gave up 5 bases and J gave up 8 bases; unmatched junction bases: 6. There are 14 residues in the CDR3. Germline-derived CDR1 and CDR2 are SGHTA and FQGNSA.

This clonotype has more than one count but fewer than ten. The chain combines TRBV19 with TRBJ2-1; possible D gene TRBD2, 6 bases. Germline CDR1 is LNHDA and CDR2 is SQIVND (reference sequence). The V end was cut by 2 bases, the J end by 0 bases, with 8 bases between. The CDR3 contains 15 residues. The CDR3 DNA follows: TGTGCCAGTAGTATAACGGACTACTCCTACAATGAGCAGTTCTTC. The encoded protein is CASSITDYSYNEQFF.

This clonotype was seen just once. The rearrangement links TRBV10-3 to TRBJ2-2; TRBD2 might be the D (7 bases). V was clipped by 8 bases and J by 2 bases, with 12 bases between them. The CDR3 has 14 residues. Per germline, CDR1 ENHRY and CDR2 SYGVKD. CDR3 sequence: CAIGGAGNTGELFF. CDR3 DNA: TGTGCCATCGGGGGGGCAGGAAACACCGGGGAGCTGTTTTTT.

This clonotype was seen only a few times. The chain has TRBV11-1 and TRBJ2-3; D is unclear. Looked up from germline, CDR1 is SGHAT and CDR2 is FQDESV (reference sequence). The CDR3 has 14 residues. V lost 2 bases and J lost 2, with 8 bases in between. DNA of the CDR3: TGTGCCAGCAGCTTACTTGGTACCACAGATACGCAGTATTTT. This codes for CASSLLGTTDTQYF.

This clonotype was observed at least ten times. CDR3 DNA sequence: TGTGCCAGCAGCCAACGGACAGGAGGTTCCTACGAGCAGTACTTC. Amino acid sequence: CASSQRTGGSYEQYF. This chain connects TRBV7-9 to TRBJ2-7, with TRBD1 matching over 7 bases. The CDR3 consists of 15 residues. The V gene's germline CDR1 is SEHNR and CDR2 FQNEAQ (reference sequence). Trimming took 5 bases from V and 1 from J; bases not matched to a gene: 8.

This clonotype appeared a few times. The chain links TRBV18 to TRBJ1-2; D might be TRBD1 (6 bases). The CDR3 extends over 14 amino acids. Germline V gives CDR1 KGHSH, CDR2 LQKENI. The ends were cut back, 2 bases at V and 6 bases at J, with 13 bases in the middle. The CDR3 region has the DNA TGTGCCAGCTCACCAGTGACAGGTCAAGATGGCTACACCTTC. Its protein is CASSPVTGQDGYTF.

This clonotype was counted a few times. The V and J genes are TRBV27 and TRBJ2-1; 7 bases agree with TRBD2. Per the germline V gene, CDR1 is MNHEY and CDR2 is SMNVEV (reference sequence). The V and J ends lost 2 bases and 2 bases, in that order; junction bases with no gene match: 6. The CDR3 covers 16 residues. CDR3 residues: CASSLVPGTTYNEQFF. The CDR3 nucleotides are TGTGCCAGCAGTTTAGTCCCGGGGACTACCTACAATGAGCAGTTCTTC.

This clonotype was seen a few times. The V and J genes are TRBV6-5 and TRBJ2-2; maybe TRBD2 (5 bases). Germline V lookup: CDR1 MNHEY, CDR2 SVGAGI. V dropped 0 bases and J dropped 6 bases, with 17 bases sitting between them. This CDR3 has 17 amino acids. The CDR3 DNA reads TGTGCCAGCAGTTACTCGCGGGCAGCAGTCTTGTCCGGGGAGCTGTTTTTT. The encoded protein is CASSYSRAAVLSGELFF.

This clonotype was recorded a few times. The CDR3 coding sequence is TGCGCCAGCAGCCAAGGGACTAGCGGGATGAGATCTGAGCAGTTCTTC. It yields the protein CASSQGTSGMRSEQFF. V usage is TRBV4-1 and J usage is TRBJ2-1; TRBD2 aligns across 12 bases. CDR1 and CDR2 (germline): MGHRA, YSYEKL. There are 16 residues in the CDR3. The ends lost 1 base at V and 9 bases at J; junction bases unmatched: 7.

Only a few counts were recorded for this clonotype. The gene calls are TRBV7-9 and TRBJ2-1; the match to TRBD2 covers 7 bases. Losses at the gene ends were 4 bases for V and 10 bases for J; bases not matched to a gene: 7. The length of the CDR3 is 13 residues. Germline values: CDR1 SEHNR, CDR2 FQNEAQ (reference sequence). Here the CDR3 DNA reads TGTGCCAGCAGCTCCGGGACTACCTCAGAGCAGTTCTTC. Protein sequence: CASSSGTTSEQFF.

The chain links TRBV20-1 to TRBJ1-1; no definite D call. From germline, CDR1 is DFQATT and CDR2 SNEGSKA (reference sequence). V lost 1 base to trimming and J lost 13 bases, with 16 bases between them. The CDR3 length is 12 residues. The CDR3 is CSARGGWRWGFF. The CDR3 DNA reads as TGCAGTGCTAGAGGAGGATGGAGGTGGGGTTTCTTT.

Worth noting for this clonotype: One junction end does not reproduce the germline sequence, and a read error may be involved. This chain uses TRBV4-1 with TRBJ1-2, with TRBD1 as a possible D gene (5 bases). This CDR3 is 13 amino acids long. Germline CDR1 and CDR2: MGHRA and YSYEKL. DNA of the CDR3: TGTGCCAGCAGCCAGGACAAAAACTATGGCTACACCTTC. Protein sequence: CASSQDKNYGYTF.

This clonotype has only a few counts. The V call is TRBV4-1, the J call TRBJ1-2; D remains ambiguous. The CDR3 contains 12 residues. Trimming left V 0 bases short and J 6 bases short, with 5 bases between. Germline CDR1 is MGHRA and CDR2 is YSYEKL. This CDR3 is CASSQEGHGYTF. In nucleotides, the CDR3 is TGCGCCAGCAGCCAAGAGGGCCATGGCTACACCTTC.

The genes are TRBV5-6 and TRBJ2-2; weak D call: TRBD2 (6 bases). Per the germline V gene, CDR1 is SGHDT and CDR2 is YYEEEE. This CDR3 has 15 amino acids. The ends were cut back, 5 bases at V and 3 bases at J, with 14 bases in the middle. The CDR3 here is CASSRVRGYTGELFF. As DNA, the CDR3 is TGTGCCAGCAGTAGGGTGCGGGGTTACACCGGGGAGCTGTTTTTT.

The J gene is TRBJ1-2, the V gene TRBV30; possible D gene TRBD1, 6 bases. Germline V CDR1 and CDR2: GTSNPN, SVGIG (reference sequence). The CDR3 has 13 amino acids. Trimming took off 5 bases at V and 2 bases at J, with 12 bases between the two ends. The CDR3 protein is CAWGTGSNYGYTF. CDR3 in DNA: TGTGCCTGGGGTACAGGGTCAAACTATGGCTACACCTTC.